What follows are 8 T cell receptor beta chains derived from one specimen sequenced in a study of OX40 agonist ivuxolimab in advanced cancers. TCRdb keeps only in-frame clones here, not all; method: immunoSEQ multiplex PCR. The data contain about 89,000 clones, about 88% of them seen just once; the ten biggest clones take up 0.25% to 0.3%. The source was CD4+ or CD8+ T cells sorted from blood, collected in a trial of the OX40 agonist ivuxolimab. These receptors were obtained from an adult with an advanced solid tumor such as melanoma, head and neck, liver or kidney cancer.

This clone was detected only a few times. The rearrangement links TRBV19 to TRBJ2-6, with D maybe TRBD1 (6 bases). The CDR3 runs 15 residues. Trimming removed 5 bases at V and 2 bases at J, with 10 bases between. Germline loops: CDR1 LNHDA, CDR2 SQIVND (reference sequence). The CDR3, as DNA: TGTGCCAGTAGTCGGGACACACCTGGGGCCAACGTCCTGACTTTC. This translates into CASSRDTPGANVLTF.

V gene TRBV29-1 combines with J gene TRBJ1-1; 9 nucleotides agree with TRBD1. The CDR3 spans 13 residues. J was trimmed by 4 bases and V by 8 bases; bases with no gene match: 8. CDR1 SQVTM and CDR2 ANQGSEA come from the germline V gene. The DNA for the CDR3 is TGCAGCATAAGGACAGGGGTCTCCACTGAAGCTTTCTTT. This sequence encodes CSIRTGVSTEAFF.

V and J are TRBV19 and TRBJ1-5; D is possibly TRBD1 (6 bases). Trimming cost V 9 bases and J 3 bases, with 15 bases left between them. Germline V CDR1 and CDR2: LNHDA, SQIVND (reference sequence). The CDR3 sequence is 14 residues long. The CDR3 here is CARRQAGHNQPQHF. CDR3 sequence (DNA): TGTGCCAGGAGACAGGCTGGACACAATCAGCCCCAGCATTTT. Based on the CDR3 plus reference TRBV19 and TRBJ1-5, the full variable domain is DGGITQSPKYLFRKEGQNVTLSCEQNLNHDAMYWYRQDPGQGLRLIYYSQIVNDFQKGDIAEGYSVSREKKESFPLTVTSAQKNPTAFYLCARRQAGHNQPQHFGDGTRLSIL.

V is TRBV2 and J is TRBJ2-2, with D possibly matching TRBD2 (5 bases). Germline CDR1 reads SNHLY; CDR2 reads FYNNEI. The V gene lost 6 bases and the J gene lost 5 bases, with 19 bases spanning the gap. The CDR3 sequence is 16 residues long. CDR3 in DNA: TGTGCCAGCAGATGGGGAGTAGTACGGTTGACCGGGGAGCTGTTTTTT. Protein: CASRWGVVRLTGELFF.

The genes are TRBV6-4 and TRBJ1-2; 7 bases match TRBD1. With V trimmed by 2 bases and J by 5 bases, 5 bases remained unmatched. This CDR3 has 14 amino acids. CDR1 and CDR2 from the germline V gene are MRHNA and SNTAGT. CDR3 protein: CASSDHPTGYGYTF. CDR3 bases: TGTGCCAGCAGTGACCATCCGACAGGGTATGGCTACACCTTC.

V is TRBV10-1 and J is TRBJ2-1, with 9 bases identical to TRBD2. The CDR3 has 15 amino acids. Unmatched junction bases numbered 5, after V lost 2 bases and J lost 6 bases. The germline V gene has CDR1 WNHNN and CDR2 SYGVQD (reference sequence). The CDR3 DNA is TGCGCCAGCAGTGAGGCTAGCGGGGTCCCCAATGAGCAGTTCTTC. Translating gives CASSEASGVPNEQFF.

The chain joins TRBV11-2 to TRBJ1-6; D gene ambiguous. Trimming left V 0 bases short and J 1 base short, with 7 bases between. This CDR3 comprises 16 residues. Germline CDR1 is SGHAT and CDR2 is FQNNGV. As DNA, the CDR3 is TGTGCCAGCAGCTTAGAGAAGGGATCCTATAATTCACCCCTCCACTTT. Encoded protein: CASSLEKGSYNSPLHF.

CDR3 coding DNA: TGTGCCAGCAGCTTAGCAGGTATCTACGAGCAGTACTTC. As protein: CASSLAGIYEQYF. The V and J genes are TRBV7-8 and TRBJ2-7, with D hard to call. From germline, CDR1 is SGHVS and CDR2 FQNEAQ. The V end lost 0 bases, the J end lost 3 bases, and 6 bases lay between the germline ends. CDR3 length: 13 residues.